These 5 T cell receptor beta chains came from one sample sequenced in a study of T cell responses to AZD1222 COVID-19 vaccine. Assay: immunoSEQ multiplex PCR; the TCRdb copy retains only in-frame clones and omits some. This sample has just over 95,000 clones; about 89% occur once, and the top ten carry 3.5% to 4%. The sample in question was peripheral blood, obtained on day 0 of AZD1222 vaccination. The receptors were gathered from an adult in good health.

The chain's CDR3 is CASSLDTYPRTGESYGSPLHF. CDR3 DNA sequence: TGTGCCAGCAGCTTAGATACTTACCCCAGGACAGGGGAGAGTTACGGTTCACCCCTCCACTTT. The chain couples TRBV7-6 to TRBJ1-6; TRBD1 agrees at 9 bases. The CDR3 is 21 amino acids. CDR1 is SGHVS and CDR2 is FNYEAQ in the germline V gene. V was clipped by 1 base and J by 9 bases; unmatched bases: 22.

The chain recombines TRBV6-5 with TRBJ1-1; D perhaps matches TRBD1 (5 bases). Per germline, CDR1 MNHEY and CDR2 SVGAGI. V lost 6 bases to trimming and J lost 2 bases, with 13 bases between them. The CDR3 covers 14 residues. This chain's CDR3 is CASRPGQFNTEAFF. As DNA, the CDR3 is TGTGCCAGCAGACCCGGACAATTCAACACTGAAGCTTTCTTT.

The chain carries TRBV29-1 and TRBJ2-3; D remains ambiguous. The ends were cut back, 8 bases at V and 6 bases at J, with 9 bases in the middle. Germline CDR1 is SQVTM and CDR2 is ANQGSEA. This CDR3 is built from 10 residues. The CDR3 DNA sequence: TGCAGCACCTACACTGATACGCAGTATTTT. Amino acids: CSTYTDTQYF.

This chain uses TRBV29-1 with TRBJ2-7, with 8 bases aligning to TRBD1. Looked up from germline, CDR1 is SQVTM and CDR2 is ANQGSEA. The junction had 6 bases not matched to a gene; V was cut back by 4 bases and J by 4 bases. CDR3 length equals 13 residues. The CDR3 DNA reads TGCAGCGTTGGATCAGGGGGCGGGTACGAGCAGTACTTC. It encodes CSVGSGGGYEQYF.

The gene calls are TRBV7-8 and TRBJ1-6, with D unresolved. This CDR3 comprises 15 residues. Trimming took 3 bases from V and 7 from J, leaving 13 bases between them. Germline values: CDR1 SGHVS, CDR2 FQNEAQ. CDR3 DNA sequence: TGTGCCAGCAGCTTTTCGGGGAGCCGGAATTCACCCCTCCACTTT. Its translation is CASSFSGSRNSPLHF.